A selection of T cell receptor beta chains follows, all from one sample in a study of shared clonotypes between healthy human individuals. Using immunoSEQ multiplex PCR, the repertoire was profiled, and TCRdb retains in-frame clones only, with some absent. Of about 680,000 clones detected, 92% appear once; the ten largest clones hold roughly 24%. The sequencing input was naive CD8+ T cells sorted from blood. These TCRs come from a man aged 25 to 45 in good health. Both conserved end residues are part of each CDR3.

J gene,V gene,CDR3 length,CDR3 protein
TRBJ2-1,TRBV6-5,14,CASSYPGPSNEQFF
TRBJ1-5,TRBV4-1,15,CASSTGTGSYQPQHF
TRBJ1-4,TRBV18,15,CASSPWGAANEKLFF
TRBJ1-4,TRBV7-9,19,CASSLLDRGQGATNEKLFF
TRBJ1-5,TRBV19,15,CASSLVPGGNQPQHF
TRBJ2-7,TRBV4-3,15,CASSQEGGSSYEQYF
TRBJ2-2,TRBV7-9,15,CASSLRGTNTGELFF
TRBJ2-7,TRBV2,15,CASLPSGISSYEQYF
TRBJ2-7,TRBV27,14,CASSPRTETYEQYF
TRBJ2-1,TRBV19,15,CASSFAGTGVNEQFF
TRBJ2-7,TRBV7-9,16,CASSLDGGRDTYEQYF
TRBJ2-7,TRBV7-2,14,CASSPRDTPYEQYF
TRBJ2-2,TRBV15,14,CATSIGGDHGELFF
TRBJ2-7,TRBV27,15,CASSFGRVESYEQYF
TRBJ2-5,TRBV6-5,15,CASSYVRGSQETQYF
TRBJ2-7,TRBV7-3,15,CASSFRPGGTREQYF
TRBJ2-3,TRBV5-1,16,CASSLADMASTDTQYF
TRBJ2-1,TRBV9,16,CASSVAGDSSYNEQFF
TRBJ1-1,TRBV28,15,CASSETTDLNTEAFF
TRBJ2-7,TRBV6-1,16,CASSASNSGASYEQYF
TRBJ2-7,TRBV4-2,18,CASSQEGERTSGLREQYF
TRBJ2-5,TRBV6-6,15,CASGILAGSQETQYF
TRBJ2-7,TRBV2,19,CASSELGTGEYFDSYEQYF
TRBJ2-1,TRBV15,14,CATSIGTGGNEQFF
TRBJ2-3,TRBV14,14,CASSQQAVTDTQYF
TRBJ2-2,TRBV5-6,13,CASSTQGAMELFF
TRBJ2-7,TRBV27,15,CASRDQAGTSYEQYF
TRBJ2-5,TRBV9,17,CASSPYKEAAGQETQYF
TRBJ2-5,TRBV25-1,16,CASSEHEGVGGETQYF
TRBJ2-1,TRBV5-4,17,CASSRDPTPLSYNEQFF
TRBJ2-1,TRBV15,19,CATSRRTSGTHINYNEQFF
TRBJ2-1,TRBV7-2,16,CASSPYSGDSYNEQFF
TRBJ1-5,TRBV28,15,CASKPRTGPNQPQHF
TRBJ2-5,TRBV7-9,16,CASSPPGQGAGETQYF
TRBJ2-1,TRBV14,15,CASSQDRTSVDEQFF
TRBJ1-3,TRBV19,12,CASSIRGDTIYF
TRBJ2-7,TRBV30,15,CAWSPRDKYSYEQYF
TRBJ2-1,TRBV13,15,CASSSTLGAYNEQFF